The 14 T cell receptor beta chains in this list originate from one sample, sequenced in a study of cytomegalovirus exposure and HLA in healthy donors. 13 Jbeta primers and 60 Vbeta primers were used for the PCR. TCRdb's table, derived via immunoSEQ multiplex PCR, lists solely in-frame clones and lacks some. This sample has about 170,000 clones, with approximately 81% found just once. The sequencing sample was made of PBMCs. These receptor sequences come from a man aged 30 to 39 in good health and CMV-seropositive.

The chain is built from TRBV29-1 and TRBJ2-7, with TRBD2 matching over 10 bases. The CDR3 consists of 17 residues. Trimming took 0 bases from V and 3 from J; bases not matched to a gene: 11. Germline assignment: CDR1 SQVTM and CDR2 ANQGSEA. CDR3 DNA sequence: TGCAGCGTTGAAGATTTTCCCCCTAGCGGGGGATACTACGAGCAGTACTTC. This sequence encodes CSVEDFPPSGGYYEQYF.

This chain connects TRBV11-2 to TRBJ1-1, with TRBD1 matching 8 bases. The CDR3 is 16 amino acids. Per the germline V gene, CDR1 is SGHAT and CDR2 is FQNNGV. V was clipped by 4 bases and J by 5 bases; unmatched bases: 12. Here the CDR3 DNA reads TGTGCCAGCAGCTCCCCCGGTCGGACAGGGTGGACTGAAGCTTTCTTT. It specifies CASSSPGRTGWTEAFF.

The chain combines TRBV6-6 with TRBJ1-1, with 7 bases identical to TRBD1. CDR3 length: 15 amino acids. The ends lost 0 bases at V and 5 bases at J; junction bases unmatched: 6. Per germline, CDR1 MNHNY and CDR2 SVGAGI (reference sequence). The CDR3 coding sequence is TGTGCCAGCAGTTACTCAAGTCAGGGGGGTACTGAAGCTTTCTTT. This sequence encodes CASSYSSQGGTEAFF.

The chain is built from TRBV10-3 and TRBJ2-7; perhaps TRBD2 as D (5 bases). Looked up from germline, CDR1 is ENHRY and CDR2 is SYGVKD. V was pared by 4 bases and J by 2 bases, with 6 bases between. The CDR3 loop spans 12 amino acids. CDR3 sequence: CAISAGTYEQYF. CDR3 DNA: TGTGCCATCAGTGCCGGGACCTACGAGCAGTACTTC.

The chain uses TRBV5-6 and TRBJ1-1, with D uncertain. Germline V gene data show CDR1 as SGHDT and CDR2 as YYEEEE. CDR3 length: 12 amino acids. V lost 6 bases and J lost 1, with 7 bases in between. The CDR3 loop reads CASTEGNTEAFF. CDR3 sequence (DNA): TGTGCCAGCACCGAGGGGAACACTGAAGCTTTCTTT.

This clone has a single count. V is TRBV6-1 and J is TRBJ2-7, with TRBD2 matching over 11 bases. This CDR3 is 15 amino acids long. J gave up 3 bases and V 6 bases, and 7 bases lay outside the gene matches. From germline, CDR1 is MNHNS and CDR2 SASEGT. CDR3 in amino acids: CASRVGTSGIYEQYF. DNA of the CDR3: TGTGCCAGCAGAGTCGGGACTAGCGGAATCTACGAGCAGTACTTC.

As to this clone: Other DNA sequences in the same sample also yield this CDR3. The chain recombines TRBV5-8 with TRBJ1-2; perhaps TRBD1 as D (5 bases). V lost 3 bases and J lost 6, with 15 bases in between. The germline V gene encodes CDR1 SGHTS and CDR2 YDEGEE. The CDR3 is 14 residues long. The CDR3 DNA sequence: TGTGCCAGCAGCTCCCCCCCAGGGCTTGATGGCTACACCTTC. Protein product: CASSSPPGLDGYTF.

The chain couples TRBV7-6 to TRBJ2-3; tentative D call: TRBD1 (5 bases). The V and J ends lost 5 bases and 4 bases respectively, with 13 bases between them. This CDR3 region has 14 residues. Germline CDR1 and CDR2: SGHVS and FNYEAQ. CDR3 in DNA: TGTGCCAGCAGCCAGGGCCTCCGCCCAGATACGCAGTATTTT. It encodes CASSQGLRPDTQYF.

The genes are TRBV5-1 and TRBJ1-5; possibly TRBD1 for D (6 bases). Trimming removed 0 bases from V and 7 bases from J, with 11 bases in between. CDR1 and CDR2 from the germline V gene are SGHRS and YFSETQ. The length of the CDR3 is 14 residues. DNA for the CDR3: TGCGCCAGCAGCTTGGTGGGGGCCGGGCAGCCCCAGCATTTT. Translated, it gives CASSLVGAGQPQHF. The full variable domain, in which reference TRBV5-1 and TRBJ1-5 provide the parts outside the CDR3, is KAGVTQTPRYLIKTRGQQVTLSCSPISGHRSVSWYQQTPGQGLQFLFEYFSETQRNKGNFPGRFSGRQFSNSRSEMNVSTLELGDSALYLCASSLVGAGQPQHFGDGTRLSIL.

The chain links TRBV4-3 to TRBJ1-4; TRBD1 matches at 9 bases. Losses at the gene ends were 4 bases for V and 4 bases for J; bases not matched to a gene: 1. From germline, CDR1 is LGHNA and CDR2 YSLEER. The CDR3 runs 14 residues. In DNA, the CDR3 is TGCGCCAGCAGCCTGGACAGGGGTAATGAAAAACTGTTTTTT. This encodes CASSLDRGNEKLFF.

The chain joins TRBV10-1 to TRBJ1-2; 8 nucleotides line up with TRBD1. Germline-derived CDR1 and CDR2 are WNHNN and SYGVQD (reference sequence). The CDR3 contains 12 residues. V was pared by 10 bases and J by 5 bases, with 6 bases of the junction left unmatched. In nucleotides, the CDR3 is TGCGCCACCTACGGACAGGGTTATGGCTACACCTTC. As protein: CATYGQGYGYTF.

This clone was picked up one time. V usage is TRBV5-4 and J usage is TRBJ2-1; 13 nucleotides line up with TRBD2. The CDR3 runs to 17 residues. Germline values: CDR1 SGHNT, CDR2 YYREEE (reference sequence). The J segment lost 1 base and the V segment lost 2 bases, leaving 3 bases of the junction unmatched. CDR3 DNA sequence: TGTGCCAGCAGCTTTGGACTAGCGGGAGTGTCCTACAATGAGCAGTTCTTC. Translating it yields CASSFGLAGVSYNEQFF.

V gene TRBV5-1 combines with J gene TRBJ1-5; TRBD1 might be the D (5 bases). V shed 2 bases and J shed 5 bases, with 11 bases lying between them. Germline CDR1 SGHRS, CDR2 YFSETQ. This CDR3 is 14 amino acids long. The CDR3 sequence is CASSFDSSDQPQHF. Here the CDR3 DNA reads TGCGCCAGCAGCTTCGACAGCTCGGATCAGCCCCAGCATTTT.

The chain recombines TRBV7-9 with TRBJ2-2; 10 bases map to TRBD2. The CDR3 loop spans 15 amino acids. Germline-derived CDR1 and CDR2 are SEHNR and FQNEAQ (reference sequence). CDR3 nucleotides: TGTTCCTTCGTGGAGCGGGAGGGCCTCGACGGGGAGCTGTTTTTT. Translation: CSFVEREGLDGELFF.